Shown below are 3 T cell receptor beta chains from a single sample sequenced in a study of Ad26.COV2.S vaccination and SARS-CoV-2 variants. The protocol was immunoSEQ multiplex PCR, while the TCRdb copy is restricted to in-frame clones and leaves out a portion. The sample has approximately 410,000 clones; around 87% are singletons. Treatment described: about 20 received Ad26.COV2.S at low or high dose, single or two shots; about five received placebo; per-sample allocation not given. Sampling was done on day 63 after the first vaccine or placebo injection. Source: peripheral blood, taken in a trial of Ad26.COV2.S vaccine versus placebo. The source of these receptors is a person aged 18 to 59 who received the Ad26.COV2.S COVID-19 vaccine or a placebo.

V and J are TRBV5-1 and TRBJ1-4, with D unresolved. Germline CDR1 is SGHRS and CDR2 is YFSETQ. CDR3 size: 14 residues. V was trimmed by 2 bases and J by 3 bases, leaving 8 bases between them. CDR3 region: CASSLNRPNEKLFF. Here the CDR3 DNA reads TGCGCCAGCAGCTTAAACAGACCTAATGAAAAACTGTTTTTT.

The chain has TRBV5-4 and TRBJ2-7; D gene uncertain. The germline V gene encodes CDR1 SGHNT and CDR2 YYREEE (reference sequence). V dropped 2 bases and J dropped 7 bases, with 22 bases sitting between them. The CDR3 totals 16 residues. CDR3 DNA sequence: TGTGCCAGCAGCTTCCCGGGCCCCCGAGGCGATCAAGAGCAGTACTTC. The encoded protein is CASSFPGPRGDQEQYF.

The chain recombines TRBV30 with TRBJ1-2; D might be TRBD1 (6 bases). Germline CDR1 reads GTSNPN; CDR2 reads SVGIG (reference sequence). Trimming stripped 2 bases from V and 8 bases from J, with 12 bases between. This CDR3 has 12 amino acids. The CDR3 sequence is CAWSIGTRGYTF. The CDR3, as DNA: TGTGCCTGGAGTATAGGGACACGGGGCTACACCTTC.